This is a list of T cell receptor beta chains from one sample in a study of cytomegalovirus exposure and HLA in healthy donors. The table came from immunoSEQ multiplex PCR; TCRdb's copy has only in-frame clones and leaves some out. The sample yields under 100,000 clones, around 85% seen once. Input material: PBMCs. The receptors derive from a human donor in good health. The CDR3 runs from the conserved cysteine through the conserved F or W. The order of the fields is D gene, V gene, clone size, J gene, CDR3 protein, CDR3 DNA. A D gene is named only where the DNA matches it firmly. Not every row has a clone size; where given, it reads once, few, many or a size class.

NA,TRBV6-5,NA,TRBJ2-3,CASRPLRRGTDTQYF,TGTGCCAGCAGGCCCCTGAGGAGGGGCACAGATACGCAGTATTTT
NA,TRBV5-1,NA,TRBJ1-2,CASSLVEGNYGYTF,TGCGCCAGCAGCTTGGTGGAGGGGAACTATGGCTACACCTTC
NA,TRBV5-1,NA,TRBJ1-1,CASSPRLQNTEAFF,TGCGCCAGCAGCCCGAGACTCCAGAACACTGAAGCTTTCTTT
NA,TRBV29-1,once,TRBJ1-2,CSARGTATNYGYTF,TGCAGCGCGCGCGGGACCGCCACTAACTATGGCTACACCTTC
NA,TRBV7-2,NA,TRBJ2-1,CASRMAYNEQFF,TGTGCCAGCAGAATGGCTTACAATGAGCAGTTCTTC
NA,TRBV6-1,NA,TRBJ1-1,CASSEAGLQRDTEAFF,TGTGCCAGCAGTGAGGCGGGGCTCCAACGGGACACTGAAGCTTTCTTT
NA,TRBV6-5,NA,TRBJ2-5,CASSYSTTPKTQYF,TGTGCCAGCAGTTACTCGACTACCCCTAAGACCCAGTACTTC
TRBD1,TRBV6-6,NA,TRBJ1-3,CASRVGQPGNTIYF,TGTGCCAGCAGGGTGGGACAGCCTGGAAACACCATATATTTT
NA,TRBV7-2,NA,TRBJ2-5,CASSLGSGETQYF,TGTGCCAGCAGCTTAGGGTCGGGAGAGACCCAGTACTTC
TRBD1,TRBV19,NA,TRBJ1-4,CASRRGQTNEKLFF,TGTGCCAGTAGGAGGGGACAGACAAATGAAAAACTGTTTTTT
NA,TRBV10-2,once,TRBJ2-3,CASSAGDTQYF,TGCGCCAGCAGTGCAGGAGATACGCAGTATTTT
NA,TRBV5-3,NA,TRBJ2-3,CARSETWMDTQYF,TGTGCCAGAAGCGAGACTTGGATGGATACGCAGTATTTT
TRBD1,TRBV13,NA,TRBJ1-1,CASSPRTGWNTEAFF,TGTGCCAGCAGCCCACGGACAGGATGGAACACTGAAGCTTTCTTT
NA,TRBV30,NA,TRBJ2-4,CAWSPPIAKNIQYF,TGTGCCTGGAGTCCCCCCATAGCCAAAAACATTCAGTACTTC
TRBD1,TRBV10-3,medium-sized,TRBJ2-1,CAIGQDDYNEQFF,TGTGCCATCGGACAGGACGACTACAATGAGCAGTTCTTC
NA,TRBV5-1,NA,TRBJ1-4,CASSRIPQAATNEKLFF,TGCGCCAGCAGCCGCATACCACAGGCTGCAACTAATGAAAAACTGTTTTTT
NA,TRBV5-1,NA,TRBJ2-3,CASSLGQGIFSTDTQYF,TGCGCCAGCAGCTTGGGGCAGGGCATTTTTAGCACAGATACGCAGTATTTT
TRBD1,TRBV30,once,TRBJ1-1,CAWERGTGGGEAFF,TGTGCCTGGGAGCGGGGGACAGGGGGCGGTGAAGCTTTCTTT
TRBD1,TRBV7-8,NA,TRBJ1-5,CASSLGTGAGQPQHF,TGTGCCAGCAGCTTAGGAACAGGGGCAGGGCAGCCCCAGCATTTT
TRBD1,TRBV4-1,NA,TRBJ1-5,CASSQGDRDNQPQHF,TGCGCCAGCAGCCAGGGCGACAGGGACAATCAGCCCCAGCATTTT
TRBD1,TRBV5-1,NA,TRBJ1-2,CASSSGQGVNGYTF,TGCGCCAGCAGCTCAGGACAGGGGGTTAATGGCTACACCTTC
NA,TRBV4-1,NA,TRBJ1-2,CASSQAISRNYGYTF,TGCGCCAGCAGCCAAGCTATTTCCCGGAACTATGGCTACACCTTC
TRBD2,TRBV10-1,few,TRBJ2-5,CASVGGFSGGLGETQYF,TGCGCCAGCGTAGGGGGGTTTAGCGGGGGCTTGGGGGAGACCCAGTACTTC
NA,TRBV7-2,NA,TRBJ1-2,CASSPGTLSLSGYTF,TGTGCCAGCAGCCCCGGGACACTCTCGCTGAGTGGCTACACCTTC